One T cell receptor beta chain is described in this entry. The authors' processing: Amplifying reference gene primers gave estimates of nucleated cell counts. TCRdb keeps only in-frame clones here, not all; method: immunoSEQ multiplex PCR. V, J and clone size are those of that table, while D and trimming were read from the DNA. The sample has under 200,000 clones; around 89% are singletons. This CDR3 is built from 12 residues. V lost 10 bases and J lost 7; bases outside the gene matches: 9. Germline V gene lookup returns CDR1 SNHLY and CDR2 FYNNEI. The data stem from a study of blood T cell repertoires in COVID-19. Looking at the study overall: Whether acute or convalescent, the COVID-19 samples came from the United States, Italy and Spain. PBMCs, B-cell-depleted T cells, or T cells were the source of the cDNA or gDNA that made up the material.

Material for sequencing was peripheral blood. The chain couples TRBV2 to TRBJ1-2; 7 positions agree with TRBD1. The origin of this receptor is a man aged 40-49 years with active or convalescent COVID-19. The CDR3 DNA reads as TGTGCCATCGGGGACAGTCCGTCTGGCTACACCTTC. Amino acid sequence: CAIGDSPSGYTF. Complete variable domain (other parts from reference TRBV2 and TRBJ1-2): EPEVTQTPSHQVTQMGQEVILRCVPISNHLYFYWYRQILGQKVEFLVSFYNNEISEKSEIFDDQFSVERPDGSNFTLKIRSTKLEDSAMYFCAIGDSPSGYTFGSGTRLTVV.